This TCR beta chain was found in a study of vaccination and CD4 T cells after COVID-19. Study-wide background: The cells in question were stimulated using overlapping spike peptides derived from SARS-CoV-2, HCoV-NL63, HCoV-OC43 and HCoV-229E.

This clonotype was observed a handful of times. Its antigen is as yet unknown. Indicated treatment: roughly 10-day PBMC culture with coronavirus spike peptide pools or control peptides (ViraFEST assay). The Oncomine TCR Beta short-read assay was applied to DNA of cultured CD4+ T cells. TCRdb fed the PCR reads into MiXCR, producing one record per CDR3 protein. This table holds 13,000 or so distinct CDR3 sequences, roughly 45% found once. The CDR3 runs to 15 residues. Trimming took 1 base from V and 4 from J; bases not matched to a gene: 4. The germline gives CDR1 KGHSH, CDR2 LQKENI. Sequencing was performed on CD4+ T cells from blood, cultured in vitro, taken after SARS-CoV-2 vaccination. This chain links TRBV18 with TRBJ1-5; the match to TRBD1 covers 7 bases. The TCR sequence derives from a human donor who had recovered from COVID-19. The CDR3 loop is CASSPQTGRNQPQHF. In nucleotides, the CDR3 is TGTGCCAGCTCACCACAGACAGGGCGTAATCAGCCCCAGCATTTT.